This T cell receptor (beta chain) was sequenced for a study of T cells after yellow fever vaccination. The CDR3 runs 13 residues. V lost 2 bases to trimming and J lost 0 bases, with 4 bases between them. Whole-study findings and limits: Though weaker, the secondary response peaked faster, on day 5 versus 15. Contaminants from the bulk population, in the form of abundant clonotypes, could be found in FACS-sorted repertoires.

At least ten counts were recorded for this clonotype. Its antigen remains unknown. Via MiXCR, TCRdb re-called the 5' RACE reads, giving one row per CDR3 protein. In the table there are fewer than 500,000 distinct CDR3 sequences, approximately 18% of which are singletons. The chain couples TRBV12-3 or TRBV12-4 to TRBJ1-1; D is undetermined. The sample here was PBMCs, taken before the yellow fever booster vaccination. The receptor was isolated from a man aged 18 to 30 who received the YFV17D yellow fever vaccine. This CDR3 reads CASSLNVNTEAFF. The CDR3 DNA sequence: TGTGCCAGCAGTTTAAACGTGAACACTGAAGCTTTCTTT.